The rows below give T cell receptor beta chains drawn from one sample of a study of blood T cell repertoires in COVID-19. The method was immunoSEQ multiplex PCR; TCRdb's version includes in-frame clones alone and lacks a portion of them. The sample shows over 300,000 clones, 90% of them seen only once. The sequencing input was peripheral blood. The receptors were gathered from a man between 18 and 29 years old with active or convalescent COVID-19. Each CDR3 is given with its conserved first and last residue. D genes are given only for firm matches. A row's size may be missing; if present it is once, few, many or a size class.

V gene	D gene	CDR3 length	J gene	clone size	CDR3 DNA	CDR3 protein
TRBV6-5	TRBD1	15	TRBJ2-1	.	TGTGCCAGCAGATCGGACAGGGGGACCTACAATGAGCAGTTCTTC	CASRSDRGTYNEQFF
TRBV5-6	.	15	TRBJ2-3	once	TGTGCCAGCAGCTTGTTTCGCACTCTCGCAGATACGCAGTATTTT	CASSLFRTLADTQYF
TRBV6-5	.	15	TRBJ1-3	.	TGTGCCAGCATAGTCCGTCCAGGGCCTGGAAACACCATATATTTT	CASIVRPGPGNTIYF
TRBV9	TRBD1	16	TRBJ2-1	.	TGTGCCAGCAGCGGTCCGGGACAGGGGGGCTACAATGAGCAGTTCTTC	CASSGPGQGGYNEQFF
TRBV9	.	17	TRBJ1-3	.	TGTGCCAGCAGCGTAGGTCTAGGGGTCAACTCTGGAAACACCATATATTTT	CASSVGLGVNSGNTIYF
TRBV5-6	.	18	TRBJ2-6	.	TGTGCCAGCAGCTTGGGCCGCCGACGGAGCTCTGGGGCCAACGTCCTGACTTTC	CASSLGRRRSSGANVLTF
TRBV7-3	TRBD2	17	TRBJ2-1	many	TGTGCCAGCAGCTTAAATCTAGCGGGGCCGACTTACAATGAGCAGTTCTTC	CASSLNLAGPTYNEQFF
TRBV4-3	TRBD2	15	TRBJ2-7	.	TGCGCCAGCAGCCAAGAGGGACTAGGGTTCTACGAGCAGTACTTC	CASSQEGLGFYEQYF
TRBV27	TRBD1	17	TRBJ1-5	few	TGTGCCAGCAGTGCGACAGGGGGACTGTATAGCAATCAGCCCCAGCATTTT	CASSATGGLYSNQPQHF
TRBV27	.	15	TRBJ2-6	.	TGTGCCAGCAGTTTAATGCGCTCTGGGGCCAACGTCCTGACTTTC	CASSLMRSGANVLTF
TRBV28	.	15	TRBJ2-1	.	TGTGCCAGCAGCTCCGTCACAGGCACATACAATGAGCAGTTCTTC	CASSSVTGTYNEQFF
TRBV3-1/TRBV3-2	.	13	TRBJ1-2	.	TGTGCCAGCTCACGATCGACAGGCGGCGGCTACACCTTC	CASSRSTGGGYTF
TRBV14	.	14	TRBJ2-1	once	TGTGCCAGCAGCCAAGATCTTGCGGGGAATGAGCAGTTCTTC	CASSQDLAGNEQFF
TRBV7-2	.	14	TRBJ2-7	.	TGTGCCAGTACCTACCCAGGGGACGCCTACGAGCAGTACTTC	CASTYPGDAYEQYF
TRBV7-2	.	12	TRBJ1-5	.	TGTGCCAGCAGCTTTTACGGTCAGCCCCAGCATTTT	CASSFYGQPQHF
TRBV7-9	.	14	TRBJ1-4	.	TGTGCCAACGTTAGACTCAACCACGGTGAAAAACTGTTTTTT	CANVRLNHGEKLFF
TRBV25-1	TRBD1	14	TRBJ1-4	once	TGTGCCAGCAACCCGGGACAGCTTAATGAAAAACTGTTTTTT	CASNPGQLNEKLFF
TRBV4-2	TRBD1	15	TRBJ2-7	.	TGTGCCAGCAGCCAAGAGGGGACAGGGATATACGAGCAGTACTTC	CASSQEGTGIYEQYF
TRBV18	TRBD1	14	TRBJ1-6	few	TGTGCCAGCTCTCCCGGGACAGGAAATTCACCCCTCCACTTT	CASSPGTGNSPLHF
TRBV10-3	TRBD2	15	TRBJ2-3	.	TGTGCCTCAATGACTAGCGGGAGGGCCCAAGATACGCAGTATTTT	CASMTSGRAQDTQYF
TRBV6-2/TRBV6-3	.	14	TRBJ2-3	.	TGTGCCAGCAGCTCCGCGGCCCTAACAGATACGCAGTATTTT	CASSSAALTDTQYF
TRBV5-1	.	14	TRBJ2-1	.	TGCGCCAGCAGCTTGGGGCAGGGTAGGGTTGAGCAGTTCTTC	CASSLGQGRVEQFF
TRBV29-1	.	14	TRBJ1-5	few	TGCAGCGTGAGGACAGTCGATAGCAATCAGCCCCAGCATTTT	CSVRTVDSNQPQHF
TRBV11-2	TRBD1	15	TRBJ2-7	.	TGTGCCAGCAGCGTACCCGGGACAGGGGTTTACGAGCAGTACTTC	CASSVPGTGVYEQYF
TRBV6-5	.	14	TRBJ2-7	.	TGTGCCAGCAGTTGGCAAACAGGAACCTACGAGCAGTACTTC	CASSWQTGTYEQYF
TRBV28	.	14	TRBJ2-3	once	TGTGCCAGCAGTTTAGGCAGGCGGGGAGATACGCAGTATTTT	CASSLGRRGDTQYF
TRBV5-1	TRBD1	13	TRBJ1-6	.	TGCGCCAGCAGCTCCACAGGGGATTCACCCCTCCACTTT	CASSSTGDSPLHF
TRBV24-1	.	15	TRBJ1-5	.	TGTGCCACCAGTGGCGGTCAGGGTTTCCTCCAGCCCCAGCATTTT	CATSGGQGFLQPQHF
TRBV25-1	TRBD1	14	TRBJ2-4	once	TGTGCCAGCACCGCTCAGGGGGCGAAAAACATTCAGTACTTC	CASTAQGAKNIQYF